Described below is a single T cell receptor (beta chain) sequence and its context. This clone showed up just once. Its antigen target is currently unknown. Nothing much larger sits one base from this clone, and base qualities are not available. TCRbeta CDR3 regions were amplified from genomic DNA using the immunoSEQ Assay, a bias-controlled multiplex PCR. The study's own analysis went as follows. The number of nucleated cells in each sample was estimated from the amplification of reference gene primers within the assay. To quantify the absolute abundance of each unique TCRbeta CDR3 rearrangement, sequence reads were collapsed and filtered. For each sample, productive Simpson clonality was calculated as the square root of Simpson's diversity index across productive rearrangements. As stored in TCRdb, this immuneACCESS dataset retains in-frame rearrangements with V and J assigned. A fraction of the clones does not appear; measured against another copy, unresolved V genes explain less than half of the discrepancy, and the remainder lacks a known reason. Clonal size and the V and J genes are those of that table, whereas D and trimming came from the DNA. The sample contains approximately 460,000 clones, roughly 89% of them found a single time. The ten most abundant clones make up around 0.9% of the sample.

In Seattle, one collaborating source enrolled patients while the infection was active and tracked those patients longitudinally over the course of disease. The collaborating institutions used their own protocols to collect whole blood in K2EDTA tubes. For TCRbeta analysis, collaborator samples were shipped as frozen whole blood, as isolated PBMCs, or as DNA extracted from either sample type. These data belong to a study of blood T cell repertoires in COVID-19 (dated by TCRdb to about 2020). Notes on the research overall: The collaborator samples originated in the United States, Italy and Spain and spanned the acute and convalescent phases of COVID-19. Where available, HLA class I and class II types were obtained from metadata supplied by the sample provider rather than from assay-based typing. Samples came from the ongoing ImmuneRACE study (first 160 participants) plus 1,254 subjects from 6 global collaborators. A de-identified subject ID, COVID-19 status, age in years and sex were almost always included in the sample metadata. Subjects who had been exposed to COVID-19, were actively infected with it, or had recovered from it provided the deeply sampled blood TCRbeta repertoires that made up the dataset. The repertoires were made available in a free public database intended to serve as a resource for research on the immune response to SARS-CoV-2. The prospective study material was composed of cDNA or gDNA derived from T cells, B-cell-depleted T cells, or PBMCs.

Results and caveats for the whole study, not just this receptor: The quantity of clinical and demographic metadata differed by source and by participant and was supplied without curation.

From the cysteine up to the phenylalanine, the CDR3 has a length of 17 residues. The sequence is cut down to CDR3 DNA, 51 bases in frame from base 1. CDR1 and CDR2 (SGHRS, YFSETQ) derive from the germline V gene. Here V drops 4 bases and J drops 5 bases, and the junction holds 13 bases not matched to any gene. The chain couples TRBV5-1 to TRBJ1-1; TRBD1 fits 11 bases in the junction. The TCR originated in a man aged 18 to 30 with COVID-19, enrolled during active disease. Sample: peripheral blood. The DNA is as follows: TGCGCCAGCAGCGGCCCCCGGGACAGGGGGAGGGATACTGAAGCTTTCTTT. Translated, it gives CASSGPRDRGRDTEAFF.